This T cell receptor beta chain was captured by sequencing in a study of blood T cell repertoires in COVID-19. Whole-study context: In each case, the material was cDNA or gDNA derived from T cells, B-cell-depleted T cells, or PBMCs.

In the study's own analysis: Nucleated cell number was recorded as an estimate derived from reference gene primer amplification. Measured with immunoSEQ multiplex PCR; TCRdb has only the in-frame clones, and not every one. That table furnishes V, J and clone size, whereas the DNA furnished D and trimming. The sample holds 60,000 or so clones, 82% seen once. The sequenced material came from peripheral blood. This receptor was taken from a human donor in a cohort sampled during active COVID-19.

The CDR3 coding sequence is TGTGCCAGCAGCTTGAGGACTAGCGGGGGGGCTCATGAGCAGTTCTTC. This codes for CASSLRTSGGAHEQFF. V is TRBV7-8 and J is TRBJ2-1; 15 bases align to TRBD2. After removal of 3 bases from V and 8 bases from J, the junction contained 5 bases not matched to a gene. Germline V CDR1 and CDR2: SGHVS, FQNEAQ. The CDR3 length is 16 residues. Complete variable domain (other parts from reference TRBV7-8 and TRBJ2-1): GAGVSQSPRYKVAKRGQDVALRCDPISGHVSLFWYQQALGQGPEFLTYFQNEAQLDKSGLPSDRFFAERPEGSVSTLKIQRTQQEDSAVYLCASSLRTSGGAHEQFFGPGTRLTVL.